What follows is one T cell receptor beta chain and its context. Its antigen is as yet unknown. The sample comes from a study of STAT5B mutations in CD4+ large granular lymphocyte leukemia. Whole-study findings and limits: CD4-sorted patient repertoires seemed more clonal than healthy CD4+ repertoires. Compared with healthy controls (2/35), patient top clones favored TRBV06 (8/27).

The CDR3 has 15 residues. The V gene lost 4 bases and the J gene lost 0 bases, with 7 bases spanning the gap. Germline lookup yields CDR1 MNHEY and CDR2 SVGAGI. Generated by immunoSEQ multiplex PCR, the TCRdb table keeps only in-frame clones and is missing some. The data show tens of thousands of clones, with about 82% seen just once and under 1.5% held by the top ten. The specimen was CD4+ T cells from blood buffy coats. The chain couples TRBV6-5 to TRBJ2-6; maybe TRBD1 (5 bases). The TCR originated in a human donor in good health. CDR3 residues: CASSSRASGANVLTF. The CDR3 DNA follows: TGTGCCAGCAGTTCCAGGGCCTCTGGGGCCAACGTCCTGACTTTC.